Below are 3 T cell receptor beta chains sequenced from a single sample in a study of T-cell reconstitution after alpha-beta-depleted transplantation in children. TCRbeta library construction was performed incorporating unique molecular identifiers. One entry per CDR3 protein, called by TCRdb with MiXCR from the PCR reads. The sample lists tens of thousands of distinct CDR3 sequences, around 4.7% occurring once. The sample was PBMCs, mostly from graft donor cells, taken 180 days after TCRalphabeta/CD19-depleted stem cell transplant. Source of these receptors: a boy under two years old who had a stem cell transplant for acute myeloid leukemia, so the T cells may come from the graft donor.

This clonotype was seen many times. This chain joins TRBV3-1 and TRBJ2-2; D remains unclear. Germline V gene lookup returns CDR1 LGHDT and CDR2 YNNKEL (reference sequence). Trimming cost V 0 bases and J 4 bases, with 15 bases left between them. The CDR3 consists of 17 residues. CDR3 in amino acids: CASSQDRYLSGTGELFF. CDR3 sequence (DNA): TGTGCCAGCAGCCAAGACAGGTATCTCTCGGGCACCGGGGAGCTGTTTTTT. The full variable domain, in which reference TRBV3-1 and TRBJ2-2 provide the parts outside the CDR3, is DTAVSQTPKYLVTQMGNDKSIKCEQNLGHDTMYWYKQDSKKFLKIMFSYNNKELIINETVPNRFSPKSPDKAHLNLHINSLELGDSAVYFCASSQDRYLSGTGELFFGEGSRLTVL.

Ten or more counts support this clonotype. CDR3 amino acids: CASSQDMGLRNSPLHF. CDR3 in DNA: TGCGCCAGCAGCCAAGATATGGGCTTGCGGAATTCACCCCTCCACTTT. V usage is TRBV4-3 and J usage is TRBJ1-6; D ambiguous. The CDR3 runs to 16 residues. V shed 0 bases and J shed 7 bases, with 13 bases lying between them. Germline values: CDR1 LGHNA, CDR2 YSLEER.

Many counts were recorded for this clonotype. The chain employs TRBV7-9 and TRBJ1-1, with a tentative D call TRBD1 (5 bases). The CDR3 has 14 amino acids. Germline CDR1 and CDR2: SEHNR and FQNEAQ (reference sequence). Trimming cost V 5 bases and J 0 bases, with 10 bases left between them. The chain's CDR3 is CASSARQMNTEAFF. As DNA, the CDR3 is TGTGCCAGCAGCGCCAGACAGATGAACACTGAAGCTTTCTTT.